The rows below give T cell receptor beta chains drawn from one sample of a study of blood T cell repertoires in COVID-19. Clones were read by immunoSEQ multiplex PCR, and TCRdb kept only the in-frame ones, dropping some. There are 270,000 or so clones in the sample; around 89% occur only once, and approximately 4.6% lies in the top ten. Input material: peripheral blood. The receptors come from a man in his forties or fifties with acute or convalescent COVID-19. Both conserved end residues are part of each CDR3. The D gene is left open where the match is weak.

d_call v_call cdr3_aa
NA TRBV11-2 CASSLFGGPGNTIYF
NA TRBV6-5 CASRDTRATNEKLFF
NA TRBV5-1 CASKGEFEQYF
TRBD1 TRBV3-1/TRBV3-2 CASSQALGGKGYTF
NA TRBV27 CASGRDIAYEQYF
TRBD1 TRBV5-1 CASSSAPRTGTHGYTF
TRBD1 TRBV6-5 CASRSGTANTGELFF
NA TRBV6-2/TRBV6-3 CASSYSGDYGYTF
NA TRBV5-6 CASSLGSQGSLYEQYF
TRBD1 TRBV5-5 CASSLGTVFYEQYF